Following are 23 T cell receptor beta chains from one sample sequenced in a study of T-cell reconstitution after alpha-beta-depleted transplantation in children. Researchers prepared the TCRbeta library using unique molecular identifiers, the study reports. TCRdb independently ran MiXCR on the PCR reads; one entry per CDR3 protein. The sample includes about 500,000 distinct CDR3 sequences, about 30% of them seen just once. The sample consisted of PBMCs from the stem cell graft donor, taken from the stem cell graft. The receptors derive from a human donor who donated a stem cell graft to a child with aplastic anemia.

This clonotype was seen more than once but under ten times. This chain connects TRBV9 to TRBJ2-1; 12 nucleotides line up with TRBD2. The J segment lost 10 bases and the V segment lost 3 bases, leaving 11 bases of the junction unmatched. Germline V gives CDR1 SGDLS, CDR2 YYNGEE. The CDR3 contains 16 residues. In DNA, the CDR3 is TGTGCCAGCAGCGACCCCAGACTAGCGGGAGTAAGGGAGCAGTTCTTC. It yields the protein CASSDPRLAGVREQFF.

The chain carries TRBV7-2 and TRBJ2-3; D possibly matches TRBD1 or TRBD2 (5 bases each). There are 16 residues in the CDR3. The V gene's germline CDR1 is SGHTA and CDR2 FQGNSA. Deletions cut 2 bases from V and 1 base from J, with 13 bases between. The CDR3 DNA reads TGTGCCAGCAGCTTAATAGTTACGGGACGCACAGATACGCAGTATTTT. Translated, it gives CASSLIVTGRTDTQYF.

This clonotype was found a few times. The rearrangement links TRBV5-1 to TRBJ2-4, with 7 nucleotides matching TRBD1. The CDR3 runs 14 residues. Germline V gene lookup returns CDR1 SGHRS and CDR2 YFSETQ. The junction had 2 bases not matched to a gene; V was cut back by 3 bases and J by 2 bases. CDR3 DNA sequence: TGCGCCAGCAGCTCGGGACAGCCCAAAAACATTCAGTACTTC. It is translated as CASSSGQPKNIQYF. Full variable domain (outside the CDR3, taken from reference TRBV5-1 and TRBJ2-4): KAGVTQTPRYLIKTRGQQVTLSCSPISGHRSVSWYQQTPGQGLQFLFEYFSETQRNKGNFPGRFSGRQFSNSRSEMNVSTLELGDSALYLCASSSGQPKNIQYFGAGTRLSVL.

This chain connects TRBV5-1 to TRBJ2-5; D perhaps matches TRBD2 (5 bases). Germline V gives CDR1 SGHRS, CDR2 YFSETQ. The V end was cut by 4 bases, the J end by 1 base, with 11 bases between. The CDR3 has 14 residues. The CDR3 protein is CASSPTGGQETQYF. CDR3 nucleotide sequence: TGCGCCAGCAGCCCGACCGGAGGCCAAGAGACCCAGTACTTC.

This clonotype was seen a few times. The V and J genes are TRBV20-1 and TRBJ2-7; a weak D match, TRBD2 (5 bases). The CDR3 has 14 residues. Per germline, CDR1 DFQATT and CDR2 SNEGSKA (reference sequence). V was clipped by 4 bases and J by 0 bases, with 13 bases between them. CDR3 amino acids: CSATHSVDSYEQYF. The CDR3 DNA follows: TGCAGTGCTACCCATAGCGTAGACTCCTACGAGCAGTACTTC.

The V and J genes are TRBV25-1 and TRBJ1-6; unclear D gene. The CDR3 contains 12 residues. V was trimmed by 5 bases and J by 9 bases, leaving 8 bases between them. Per germline, CDR1 MGHDK and CDR2 SYGVNS. The CDR3 spells CASSLPSSPLHF. The CDR3 nucleotides are TGTGCCAGCAGTCTCCCGAGTTCACCCCTCCACTTT.

The V call is TRBV27, the J call TRBJ1-2; D is perhaps TRBD1 (5 bases). Germline loops: CDR1 MNHEY, CDR2 SMNVEV (reference sequence). Trimming took off 6 bases at V and 3 bases at J, with 14 bases between the two ends. There are 14 residues in the CDR3. The CDR3 protein is CASSPTGPYYGYTF. DNA for the CDR3: TGTGCCAGCAGCCCCACGGGGCCTTACTATGGCTACACCTTC.

This clonotype was found a few times. The chain joins TRBV7-9 to TRBJ2-1; D is unclear. Trimming stripped 7 bases from V and 6 bases from J, with 7 bases between. The CDR3 has 11 residues. From germline, CDR1 is SEHNR and CDR2 FQNEAQ (reference sequence). In DNA form, the CDR3 reads TGTGCCAGCACTCATAGCAATGAGCAGTTCTTC. Translated: CASTHSNEQFF. The full variable domain, its missing parts supplied by reference TRBV7-9 and TRBJ2-1, is DTGVSQNPRHKITKRGQNVTFRCDPISEHNRLYWYRQTLGQGPEFLTYFQNEAQLEKSRLLSDRFSAERPKGSFSTLEIQRTEQGDSAMYLCASTHSNEQFFGPGTRLTVL.

This clonotype was counted a few times. The chain carries TRBV7-2 and TRBJ1-4; a possible D gene is TRBD1 (6 bases). The CDR3 runs 15 residues. V lost 7 bases to trimming and J lost 3 bases, with 15 bases between them. Germline loops: CDR1 SGHTA, CDR2 FQGNSA. The CDR3 reads CASTFVGAANEKLFF. The CDR3 DNA follows: TGTGCCAGCACCTTCGTGGGGGCTGCTAATGAAAAACTGTTTTTT.

This clonotype was detected only once. The rearrangement joins TRBV18 to TRBJ1-2; a weak D match, TRBD1 (5 bases). V lost 1 base and J 13 bases, leaving 19 bases between the germline ends. The CDR3 spans 14 residues. Germline CDR1 and CDR2: KGHSH and LQKENI. The CDR3 coding sequence is TGTGCCAGCTCACCACTTGACAGCCCGATTGGGGGCACCTTC. Translating it yields CASSPLDSPIGGTF.

The chain is built from TRBV9 and TRBJ1-3; TRBD1 matches 8 bases. The length of the CDR3 is 15 residues. Germline CDR1 SGDLS, CDR2 YYNGEE. Trimming removed 4 bases from V and 4 bases from J; junction bases left unmatched: 7. The CDR3 nucleotides are TGTGCCAGCAGCCCAAGGACAGGGTCAGGAAACACCATATATTTT. Translated, it gives CASSPRTGSGNTIYF. Combining the CDR3 with reference TRBV9 and TRBJ1-3 gives the whole variable domain DSGVTQTPKHLITATGQRVTLRCSPRSGDLSVYWYQQSLDQGLQFLIQYYNGEERAKGNILERFSAQQFPDLHSELNLSSLELGDSALYFCASSPRTGSGNTIYFGEGSWLTVV.

This clonotype was seen only a few times. The rearrangement uses TRBV20-1 and TRBJ1-2; D may be TRBD1 (6 bases). The CDR3 loop spans 13 amino acids. Germline V gene lookup returns CDR1 DFQATT and CDR2 SNEGSKA (reference sequence). Written as DNA, the CDR3 is TGCACAACCAGCGGGGGCCTGGATTATGGCTACACCTTC. Its protein is CTTSGGLDYGYTF.

There are many counts of this clonotype. This chain links TRBV27 with TRBJ1-2, with D tentatively TRBD1 (6 bases). The ends were cut back, 6 bases at V and 2 bases at J, with 10 bases in the middle. The germline V gene has CDR1 MNHEY and CDR2 SMNVEV (reference sequence). The CDR3 totals 13 residues. The CDR3: CASSFDRNYGYTF. The CDR3 coding sequence is TGTGCCAGCAGCTTCGACAGGAACTATGGCTACACCTTC.

In nucleotides, the CDR3 is TGTGCCAGCAGCTTGTCCAGGGTGAACACTGAAGCTTTCTTT. Translated: CASSLSRVNTEAFF. V is TRBV5-4 and J is TRBJ1-1, with D possibly matching TRBD1 (5 bases). Germline V lookup: CDR1 SGHNT, CDR2 YYREEE (reference sequence). V was clipped by 1 base and J by 0 bases, with 7 bases between them. The CDR3 extends over 14 amino acids.

The sample holds a few counts of this clonotype. This chain connects TRBV28 to TRBJ2-7, with D possibly being TRBD2 (5 bases). The V end lost 4 bases, the J end lost 3 bases, and 13 bases lay between the germline ends. This CDR3 contains 14 residues. From germline, CDR1 is MDHEN and CDR2 SYDVKM. The CDR3 loop reads CASSSSGELYEQYF. In DNA form, the CDR3 reads TGTGCCAGCAGTTCCAGCGGAGAGCTCTACGAGCAGTACTTC.

There are a few counts of this clonotype. The V and J genes are TRBV9 and TRBJ2-5; 7 bases map to TRBD1. J lost 1 base, V lost 4 bases, and 7 bases had no gene match. The CDR3 consists of 15 residues. Per the germline V gene, CDR1 is SGDLS and CDR2 is YYNGEE. The CDR3: CASSLGQWPQETQYF. CDR3 nucleotides: TGTGCCAGCAGCCTGGGACAGTGGCCCCAAGAGACCCAGTACTTC. The full variable domain, rest sourced from reference TRBV9 and TRBJ2-5, is DSGVTQTPKHLITATGQRVTLRCSPRSGDLSVYWYQQSLDQGLQFLIQYYNGEERAKGNILERFSAQQFPDLHSELNLSSLELGDSALYFCASSLGQWPQETQYFGPGTRLLVL.

This rearrangement joins TRBV12-3 or TRBV12-4 to TRBJ2-1, with TRBD1 matching over 9 bases. Losses at the gene ends were 6 bases for V and 4 bases for J; bases not matched to a gene: 10. This CDR3 is built from 16 residues. The CDR3 sequence: CASRPHGTGKYNEQFF. The CDR3 bases are TGTGCCAGCAGACCGCACGGGACAGGGAAATACAATGAGCAGTTCTTC.

V and J are TRBV5-1 and TRBJ2-3; 8 bases are a match to TRBD2. The junction had 10 bases not matched to a gene; V was cut back by 3 bases and J by 4 bases. Per germline, CDR1 SGHRS and CDR2 YFSETQ. The CDR3 length is 16 residues. CDR3 bases: TGCGCCAGCAGCTCCAGTAATAGCGGGATCTCAGATACGCAGTATTTT. Encoded protein: CASSSSNSGISDTQYF.

This chain connects TRBV6-1 to TRBJ2-7; 14 bases fit TRBD2. CDR1 and CDR2 from the germline V gene are MNHNS and SASEGT. The length of the CDR3 is 17 residues. V gave up 5 bases and J gave up 7 bases; unmatched junction bases: 13. CDR3 amino acids: CASSPVPGLAGVGEQYF. CDR3 sequence (DNA): TGTGCCAGCAGTCCAGTTCCGGGACTAGCGGGAGTTGGGGAGCAGTACTTC.

Details on this clonotype: A much larger clone is a single base away; this may be a read error. The gene calls are TRBV14 and TRBJ2-5; perhaps D is TRBD1 or TRBD2 (6 bases each). Germline V lookup: CDR1 SGHDN, CDR2 FVKESK. The CDR3 is 13 amino acids. As DNA, the CDR3 is TGTGCCAGCAGCCCTATGGGGGGCGAGACCCACTACTTC. This translates into CASSPMGGETHYF.

V and J are TRBV6-5 and TRBJ2-5, with 7 bases matching TRBD2. This CDR3 spans 12 amino acids. V was pared by 6 bases and J by 4 bases, with 2 bases of the junction left unmatched. Germline lookup yields CDR1 MNHEY and CDR2 SVGAGI. In nucleotides, the CDR3 is TGTGCCAGCAGCCAGCGGGGAGAGACCCAGTACTTC. Its protein is CASSQRGETQYF.

This clonotype was seen a few times. The CDR3 DNA follows: TGCAGTGCTAGAGATCAGGGTCATCAGCCCCAGCATTTT. It specifies CSARDQGHQPQHF. J is TRBJ1-5 and V is TRBV20-1; D is perhaps TRBD1 (5 bases). The CDR3 sequence is 13 residues long. The V and J ends lost 0 bases and 5 bases respectively, with 8 bases between them. CDR1 DFQATT and CDR2 SNEGSKA come from the germline V gene (reference sequence).

The CDR3 sequence is CSVETRRPYEQYF. The DNA of the CDR3 is TGCAGCGTTGAGACCAGGAGGCCCTACGAGCAGTACTTC. This chain uses TRBV29-1 with TRBJ2-7, with D tentatively TRBD2 (5 bases). CDR1 SQVTM and CDR2 ANQGSEA come from the germline V gene. The CDR3 runs 13 residues. With 3 bases removed from V and 2 bases from J, the gap between germline ends came to 11 bases.